A selection of T cell receptor beta chains follows, all from one sample in a study of T cell changes during pregnancy in multiple sclerosis. The assay was immunoSEQ multiplex PCR, and TCRdb's table has in-frame clones only and misses some. The sample includes just over 15,000 clones, roughly four fifths of them seen just once. The material was CD8+ T cells from peripheral blood mononuclear cells, obtained after pregnancy. Receptors were obtained from a female donor in good health, enrolled as a control in a pregnancy study. CDR3s include the opening cysteine and the closing phenylalanine or tryptophan.

v_gene,j_gene,CDR3aa
TRBV7-3,TRBJ2-3,CASSLEDRGDYTDTQYF
TRBV6-1,TRBJ2-7,CASQREPPYEQYF
TRBV28,TRBJ2-1,CASTLSGNEQFF
TRBV9,TRBJ1-5,CASSIGTGGNQPQHF
TRBV19,TRBJ1-3,CASSWSSGNTIYF
TRBV6-5,TRBJ2-2,CASSTSESGELFF
TRBV6-1,TRBJ1-5,CASTHFRSNQPQHF
TRBV29-1,TRBJ2-7,CSVILAGAEQYF
TRBV4-2,TRBJ2-7,CASSQVLAGVHEQYF
TRBV5-1,TRBJ1-5,CASSFEGLSNQPQHF
TRBV4-2,TRBJ2-3,CASSSSGSGVEAQYF
TRBV28,TRBJ2-5,CASSPDRQPQETQYF
TRBV7-9,TRBJ2-4,CASSSRDKKNIQYF
TRBV10-3,TRBJ2-7,CAISDRTTGGPSYEQYF
TRBV9,TRBJ1-4,CASSVNDRTREKLFF
TRBV27,TRBJ1-2,CASRGGADPNYGYTF
TRBV6-1,TRBJ1-5,CASSQGWQPQHF
TRBV10-3,TRBJ2-6,CAISESGGSGANVLTF
TRBV4-2,TRBJ1-6,CASSQVSSNRGNSPLHF
TRBV5-1,TRBJ2-7,CASSLDRGGEQYF
TRBV4-1,TRBJ1-1,CASSQDSGGNTEAFF
TRBV6-4,TRBJ2-3,CASSETSGDGTDTQYF
TRBV6-1,TRBJ1-1,CASSREVMNTEAFF
TRBV6-6,TRBJ2-1,CATVHRDRAPYEQFF
TRBV4-3,TRBJ2-1,CASSQGRGAASYNEQFF
TRBV28,TRBJ2-7,CASSHPGTGLGSEQYF
TRBV7-9,TRBJ2-2,CASSQDWGQGAGELFF
TRBV7-6,TRBJ2-5,CASSLGAGRSETQYF
TRBV4-2,TRBJ2-4,CASSQDAGEGPKNIQYF
TRBV4-2,TRBJ2-1,CASSHTDRAADEQFF
TRBV30,TRBJ2-7,CAWRPGLAGVGEQYF
TRBV28,TRBJ1-2,CASIQGRNGYTF
TRBV5-1,TRBJ2-5,CASSFTTPPLAGSSGAQYF
TRBV9,TRBJ1-1,CASSVGTGSEAFF
TRBV27,TRBJ2-7,CASSLLGPTGEQYF
TRBV7-9,TRBJ1-6,CASTQGEGDNSPLHF
TRBV11-1,TRBJ1-4,CASSLGGTDEKLFF
TRBV27,TRBJ2-7,CASSLSGLADYEQYF
TRBV6-1,TRBJ2-7,CASSDENRGSYEQYF
TRBV9,TRBJ1-1,CASSVVDRSTNTEAFF
TRBV27,TRBJ2-4,CASSSGGAKNIQYF
TRBV21-1,TRBJ2-5,CASRKSTESQETQYF
TRBV5-4,TRBJ2-5,CASSDPGLAGGSQETQYF
TRBV30,TRBJ2-2,CACPHDFTGELFF
TRBV9,TRBJ2-7,CASSVGEGALSHEQYF
TRBV5-6,TRBJ2-2,CASSPNGMNTGELFF
TRBV27,TRBJ2-3,CASSYGTSLTDTQYF
TRBV4-1,TRBJ2-7,CASSRERGQGDLYEQYF
TRBV15,TRBJ1-4,CATSSTTGGNEKLFF
TRBV6-4,TRBJ2-3,CASRAGGPTDTQYF